Described below is a single T cell receptor (beta chain) sequence and its context. In TCRdb, the 5' RACE reads were re-called with MiXCR into one record per CDR3 protein. The sample yields 450,000 or so distinct CDR3 sequences, approximately 15% seen once. The data are from a study of identical twins. There are 12 residues in the CDR3. The germline V gene encodes CDR1 DFQATT and CDR2 SNEGSKA (reference sequence). Trimming cost V 3 bases and J 4 bases, with 8 bases left between them. The data also belong to a second study, concerning yellow fever vaccine responses in identical twins.

This TCR was sampled from a woman aged 18-30 years in good health. Specimen: CD4+ T cells sorted from blood. The chain couples TRBV20-1 to TRBJ2-3, with D possibly being TRBD1 (5 bases). CDR3 bases: TGCAGTGCTAGTCTAGGGGCAGATACGCAGTATTTT. Translated, it gives CSASLGADTQYF.